This T cell receptor beta chain derives from a study of tumor-infiltrating lymphocytes in primary liver carcinoma. The overall study: About 3.5 to 8 million productive TCRbeta reads were obtained from the samples, with similar numbers across tissue types.

The study's findings and limits: Tumor top-250-clone fraction significantly exceeded that of blood (p = 0.039).

For each extraction, RNA and DNA were obtained together from 20-30 mg of unsorted bulk tissue. Surgeons resected the patients' primary liver carcinomas. Per tumor, sampling covered five separate regions. The table lists this clonotype with many counts. Antigen unknown. A junction boundary mismatches the germline segment, possibly from a read error. A primer in the constant region served to generate TCR beta cDNA from about 480 ng of total RNA. Slightly modified ARM-PCR with three nested multiplex PCR rounds yielded TCR beta libraries. The opening two PCR rounds, approximately 10 cycles each, paired TRBV1-TRBV30 forward primers with a C-beta reverse primer. TCRdb reprocessed the multiplex PCR reads with MiXCR, giving one entry per CDR3 protein. This repertoire shows 99,000 or so distinct CDR3 sequences, around 63% found once; its top ten account for over 9.5%. Germline CDR1 reads WSHSY; CDR2 reads SAAADI. The CDR3 is made up of 12 amino acids.

The sequenced sample consisted of liver tumor tissue from sampling region 5. Regarding subset: tumor region T5, tumor centre. This clonotype was sampled from a woman aged 60 to 75 with primary liver carcinoma and hepatitis B virus infection. The gene calls are TRBV10-2 and TRBJ1-1; a possible D gene is TRBD1 (5 bases). In nucleotides, the CDR3 is TGTGCCAGCAGTTTCGGGGGGACTGAAGCTTTCTTT. It codes for CASSFGGTEAFF.